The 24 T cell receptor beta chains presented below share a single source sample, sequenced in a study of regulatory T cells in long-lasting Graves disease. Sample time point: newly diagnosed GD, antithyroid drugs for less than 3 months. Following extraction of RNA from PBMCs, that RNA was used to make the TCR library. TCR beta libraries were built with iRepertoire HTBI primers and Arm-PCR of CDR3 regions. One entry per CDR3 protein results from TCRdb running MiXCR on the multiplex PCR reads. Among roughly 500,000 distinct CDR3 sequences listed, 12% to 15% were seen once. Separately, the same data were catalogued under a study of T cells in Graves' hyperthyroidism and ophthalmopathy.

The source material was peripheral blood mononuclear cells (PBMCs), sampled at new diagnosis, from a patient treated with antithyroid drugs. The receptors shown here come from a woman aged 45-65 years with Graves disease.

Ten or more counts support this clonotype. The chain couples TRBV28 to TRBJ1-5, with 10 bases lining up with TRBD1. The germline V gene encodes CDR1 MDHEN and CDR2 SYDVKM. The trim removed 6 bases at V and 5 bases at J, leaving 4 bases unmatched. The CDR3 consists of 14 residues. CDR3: CASSQTGGYQPQHF. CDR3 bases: TGTGCCAGCAGCCAGACAGGGGGCTATCAGCCCCAGCATTTT.

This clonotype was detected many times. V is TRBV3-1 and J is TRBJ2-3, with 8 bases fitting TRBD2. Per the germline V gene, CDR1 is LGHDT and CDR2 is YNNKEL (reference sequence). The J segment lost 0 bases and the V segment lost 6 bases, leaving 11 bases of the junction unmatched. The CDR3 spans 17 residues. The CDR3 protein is CASSRTGTSGSTDTQYF. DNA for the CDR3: TGTGCCAGCAGTAGAACCGGGACTAGTGGGAGCACAGATACGCAGTATTTT.

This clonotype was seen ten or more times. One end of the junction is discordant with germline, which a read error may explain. The CDR3 DNA reads as TGTGCCAGCAGCTTATCTGGTTTCTACGAGCAGTACTTC. This gives the protein CASSLSGFYEQYF. This chain links TRBV27 with TRBJ2-7; D gene uncertain. This CDR3 is built from 13 residues. Germline V gene data show CDR1 as MNHEY and CDR2 as SMNVEV (reference sequence).

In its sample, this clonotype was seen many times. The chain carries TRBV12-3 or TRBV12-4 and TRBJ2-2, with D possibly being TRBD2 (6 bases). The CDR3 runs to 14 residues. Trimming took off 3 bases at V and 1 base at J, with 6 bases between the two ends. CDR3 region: CASSFGGNTGELFF. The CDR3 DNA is TGTGCCAGCAGTTTCGGGGGGAACACCGGGGAGCTGTTTTTT.

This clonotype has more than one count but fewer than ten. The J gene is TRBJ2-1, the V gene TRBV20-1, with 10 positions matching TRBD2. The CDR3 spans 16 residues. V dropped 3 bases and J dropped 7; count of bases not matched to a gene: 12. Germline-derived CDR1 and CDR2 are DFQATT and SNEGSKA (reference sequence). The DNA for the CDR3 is TGCAGTGCTAGGGGGGCTAGCGGGAGTTTCTTAAATGAGCAGTTCTTC. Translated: CSARGASGSFLNEQFF.

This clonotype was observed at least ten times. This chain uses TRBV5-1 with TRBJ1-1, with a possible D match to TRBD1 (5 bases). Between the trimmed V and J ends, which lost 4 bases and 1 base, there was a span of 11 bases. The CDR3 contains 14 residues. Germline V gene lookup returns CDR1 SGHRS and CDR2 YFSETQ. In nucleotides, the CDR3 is TGCGCCAGCAGCACCGGACACCAGAACACTGAAGCTTTCTTT. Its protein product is CASSTGHQNTEAFF.

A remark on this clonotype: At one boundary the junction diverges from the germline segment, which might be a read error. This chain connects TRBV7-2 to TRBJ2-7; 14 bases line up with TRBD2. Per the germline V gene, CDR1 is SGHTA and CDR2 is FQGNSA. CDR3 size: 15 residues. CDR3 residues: CASRRGTSGSYERYF. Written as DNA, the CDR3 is TGTGCCAGCAGACGAGGGACTAGCGGGAGCTACGAGCGGTACTTC.

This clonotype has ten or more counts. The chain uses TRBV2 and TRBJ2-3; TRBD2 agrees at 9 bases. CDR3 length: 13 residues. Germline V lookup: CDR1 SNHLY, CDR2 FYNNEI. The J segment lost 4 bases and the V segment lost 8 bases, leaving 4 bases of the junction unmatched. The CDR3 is CASLAGVPDTQYF. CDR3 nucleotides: TGTGCCAGCTTAGCGGGAGTCCCAGATACGCAGTATTTT.

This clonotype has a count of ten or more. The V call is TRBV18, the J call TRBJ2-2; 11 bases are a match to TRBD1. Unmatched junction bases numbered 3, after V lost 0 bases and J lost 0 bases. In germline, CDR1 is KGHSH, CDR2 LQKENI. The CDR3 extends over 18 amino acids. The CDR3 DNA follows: TGTGCCAGCTCACCACCGGTGGGACAGGGGGCGAACACCGGGGAGCTGTTTTTT. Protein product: CASSPPVGQGANTGELFF.

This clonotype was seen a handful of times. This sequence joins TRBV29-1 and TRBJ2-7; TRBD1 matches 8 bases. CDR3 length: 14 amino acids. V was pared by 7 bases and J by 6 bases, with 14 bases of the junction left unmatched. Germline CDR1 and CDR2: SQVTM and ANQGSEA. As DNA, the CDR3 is TGCAGCGCTACCCGCAGGGGGCAGGGTGGCGAGCAGTACTTC. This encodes CSATRRGQGGEQYF.

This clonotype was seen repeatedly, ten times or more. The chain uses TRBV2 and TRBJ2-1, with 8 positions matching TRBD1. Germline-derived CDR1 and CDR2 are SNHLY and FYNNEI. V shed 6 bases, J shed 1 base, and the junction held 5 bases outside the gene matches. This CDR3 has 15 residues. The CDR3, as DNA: TGTGCCAGCAGAACTGACAGGGGTTCCTACAATGAGCAGTTCTTC. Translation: CASRTDRGSYNEQFF.

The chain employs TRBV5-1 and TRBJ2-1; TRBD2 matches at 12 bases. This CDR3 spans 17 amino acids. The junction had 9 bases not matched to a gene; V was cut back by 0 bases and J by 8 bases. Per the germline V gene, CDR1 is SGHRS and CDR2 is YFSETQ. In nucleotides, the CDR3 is TGCGCCAGCAGCTTGGTGGCTAGCGGGAGGGCCCGGTATGAGCAGTTCTTC. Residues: CASSLVASGRARYEQFF.

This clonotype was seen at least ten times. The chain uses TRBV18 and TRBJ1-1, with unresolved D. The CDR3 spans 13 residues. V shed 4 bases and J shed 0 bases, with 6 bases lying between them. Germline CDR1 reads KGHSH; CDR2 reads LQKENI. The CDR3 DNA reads TGTGCCAGCTCACGTACAGTGAACACTGAAGCTTTCTTT. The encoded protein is CASSRTVNTEAFF.

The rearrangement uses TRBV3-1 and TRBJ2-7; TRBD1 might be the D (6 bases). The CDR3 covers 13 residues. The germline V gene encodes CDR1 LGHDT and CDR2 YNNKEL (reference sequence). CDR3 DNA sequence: TGTGCCAGCAGCTGTCAAGCCGGGAACAGGGACCTCGTC. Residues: CASSCQAGNRDLV.

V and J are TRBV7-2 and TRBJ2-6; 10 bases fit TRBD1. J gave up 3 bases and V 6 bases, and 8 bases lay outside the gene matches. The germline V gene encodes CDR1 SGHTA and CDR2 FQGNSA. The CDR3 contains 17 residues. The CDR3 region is CASSLGQGGGGANVLTF. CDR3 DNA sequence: TGTGCCAGCAGTCTAGGACAGGGGGGTGGTGGGGCCAACGTCCTGACTTTC.

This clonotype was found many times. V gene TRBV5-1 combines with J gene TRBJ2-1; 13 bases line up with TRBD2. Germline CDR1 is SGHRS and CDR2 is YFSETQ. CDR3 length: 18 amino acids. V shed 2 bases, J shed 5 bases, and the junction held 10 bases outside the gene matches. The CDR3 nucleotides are TGCGCCAGCAGCTTACCGGGACTAGCGGGGACCTCAGACAATGAGCAGTTCTTC. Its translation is CASSLPGLAGTSDNEQFF. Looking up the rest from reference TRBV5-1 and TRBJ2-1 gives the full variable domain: KAGVTQTPRYLIKTRGQQVTLSCSPISGHRSVSWYQQTPGQGLQFLFEYFSETQRNKGNFPGRFSGRQFSNSRSEMNVSTLELGDSALYLCASSLPGLAGTSDNEQFFGPGTRLTVL.

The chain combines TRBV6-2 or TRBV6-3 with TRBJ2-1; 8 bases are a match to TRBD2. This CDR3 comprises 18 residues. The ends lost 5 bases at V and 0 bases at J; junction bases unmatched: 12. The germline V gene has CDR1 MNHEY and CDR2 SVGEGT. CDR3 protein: CASSRLGGSGTSYNEQFF. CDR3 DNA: TGTGCCAGCAGTAGACTGGGGGGTAGCGGGACCTCCTACAATGAGCAGTTCTTC.

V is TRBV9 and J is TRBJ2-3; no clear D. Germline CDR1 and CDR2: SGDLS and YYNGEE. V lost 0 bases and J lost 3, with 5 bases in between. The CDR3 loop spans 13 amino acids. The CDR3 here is CASSVVWTDTQYF. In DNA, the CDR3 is TGTGCCAGCAGCGTAGTGTGGACAGATACGCAGTATTTT. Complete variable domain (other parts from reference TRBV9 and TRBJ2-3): DSGVTQTPKHLITATGQRVTLRCSPRSGDLSVYWYQQSLDQGLQFLIQYYNGEERAKGNILERFSAQQFPDLHSELNLSSLELGDSALYFCASSVVWTDTQYFGPGTRLTVL.

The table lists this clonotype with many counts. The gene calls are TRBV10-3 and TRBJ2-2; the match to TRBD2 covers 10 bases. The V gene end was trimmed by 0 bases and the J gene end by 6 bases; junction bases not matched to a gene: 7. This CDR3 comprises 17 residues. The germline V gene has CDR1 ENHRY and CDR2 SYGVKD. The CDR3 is CAISESVPSGSSGELFF. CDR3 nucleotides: TGTGCCATCAGTGAGTCGGTGCCTAGCGGGAGTTCCGGGGAGCTGTTTTTT.

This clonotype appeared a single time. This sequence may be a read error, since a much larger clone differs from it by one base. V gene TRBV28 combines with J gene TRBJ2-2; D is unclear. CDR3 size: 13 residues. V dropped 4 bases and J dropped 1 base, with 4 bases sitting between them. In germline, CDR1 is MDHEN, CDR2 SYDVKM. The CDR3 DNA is TGTGCCAGCAGTTGGCAGAACACCGGGGAGCTGTTTTTT. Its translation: CASSWQNTGELFF. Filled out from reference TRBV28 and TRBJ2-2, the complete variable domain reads DVKVTQSSRYLVKRTGEKVFLECVQDMDHENMFWYRQDPGLGLRLIYFSYDVKMKEKGDIPEGYSVSREKKERFSLILESASTNQTSMYLCASSWQNTGELFFGEGSRLTVL.

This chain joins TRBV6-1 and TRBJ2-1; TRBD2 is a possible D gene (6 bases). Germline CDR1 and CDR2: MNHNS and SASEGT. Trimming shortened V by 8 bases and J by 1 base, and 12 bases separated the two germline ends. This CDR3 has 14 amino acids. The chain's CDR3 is CASGSTRSYNEQFF. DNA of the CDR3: TGTGCCAGCGGCTCGACTAGGTCCTACAATGAGCAGTTCTTC.

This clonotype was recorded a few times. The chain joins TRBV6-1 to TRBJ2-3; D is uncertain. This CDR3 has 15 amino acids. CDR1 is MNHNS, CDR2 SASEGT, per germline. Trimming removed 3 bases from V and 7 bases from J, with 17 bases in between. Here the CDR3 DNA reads TGTGCCAGCAGTGATGGGTCCAAGGTATCTCATACGCAGTATTTT. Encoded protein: CASSDGSKVSHTQYF.

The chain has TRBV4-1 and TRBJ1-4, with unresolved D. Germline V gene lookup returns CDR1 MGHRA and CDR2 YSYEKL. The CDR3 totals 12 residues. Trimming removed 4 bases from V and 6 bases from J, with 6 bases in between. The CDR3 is CASSPMDEKLFF. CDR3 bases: TGCGCCAGCAGCCCGATGGATGAAAAACTGTTTTTT.

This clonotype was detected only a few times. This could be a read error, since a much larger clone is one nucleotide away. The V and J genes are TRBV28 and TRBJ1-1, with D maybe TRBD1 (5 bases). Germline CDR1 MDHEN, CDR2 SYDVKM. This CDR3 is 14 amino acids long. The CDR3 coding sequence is TGTGCCAGCAGCTCTGGACAAGCTGGCACTGATGCTTTCTTT. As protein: CASSSGQAGTDAFF.